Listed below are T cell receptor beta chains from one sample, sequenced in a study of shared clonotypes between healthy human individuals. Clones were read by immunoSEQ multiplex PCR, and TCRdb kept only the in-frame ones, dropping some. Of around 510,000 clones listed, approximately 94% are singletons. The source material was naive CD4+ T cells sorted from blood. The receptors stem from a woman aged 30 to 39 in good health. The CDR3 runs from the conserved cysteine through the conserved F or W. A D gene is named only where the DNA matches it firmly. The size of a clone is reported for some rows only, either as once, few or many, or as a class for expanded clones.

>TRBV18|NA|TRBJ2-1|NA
TGTGCCAGCTCACCAGGAAATGAGCAGTTCTTC
CASSPGNEQFF
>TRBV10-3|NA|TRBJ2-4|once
TGTGCCATCAGTGAGTACAGGACGGTAGCCAAAAACATTCAGTACTTC
CAISEYRTVAKNIQYF
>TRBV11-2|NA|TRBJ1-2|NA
TGTGCCAGCAGCTACGGGAGGTATGGCTACACCTTC
CASSYGRYGYTF
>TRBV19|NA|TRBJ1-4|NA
TGTGCCAGTAGTATATGGCAGGCTAATGAAAAACTGTTTTTT
CASSIWQANEKLFF
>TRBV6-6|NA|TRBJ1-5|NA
TGTGCCACCCGTGGACGAATGCCCGATAGCAATCAGCCCCAGCATTTT
CATRGRMPDSNQPQHF
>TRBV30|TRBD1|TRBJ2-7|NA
TGTGCCTGGACGAGGGACAGCCCGCCTCTCGAGCAGTACTTC
CAWTRDSPPLEQYF
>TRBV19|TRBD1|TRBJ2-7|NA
TGTGCCAGTAGGGGCCAGGGGGCTTACGAGCAGTACTTC
CASRGQGAYEQYF
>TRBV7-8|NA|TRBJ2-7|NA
TGTGCCAGCAGCTCGCAGGGTGGGCTGGTCGAGCAGTACTTC
CASSSQGGLVEQYF
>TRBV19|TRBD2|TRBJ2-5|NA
TGTGCCTCTGGGGGGGATTCGCCGGAGACCCAGTACTTC
CASGGDSPETQYF
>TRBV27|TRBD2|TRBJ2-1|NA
TGTGCCAGCAGTTTTCAGCTAGCGGGAGTTCACAATGAGCAGTTCTTC
CASSFQLAGVHNEQFF
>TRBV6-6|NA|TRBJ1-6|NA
TGTGCCAGCGGAACCCGTAATTCACCCCTCCACTTT
CASGTRNSPLHF
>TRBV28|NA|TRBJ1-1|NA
TGTGCCAGCAGAGTGCGGGACATGGGAAGTCGGTCGGACACTGAAGCTTTCTTT
CASRVRDMGSRSDTEAFF
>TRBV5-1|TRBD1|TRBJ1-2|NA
TGCGCCAGCAGCTTGGACGGACAGGGGTATGGCTACACCTTC
CASSLDGQGYGYTF
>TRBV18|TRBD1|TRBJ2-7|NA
TGTGCCAGCTCACAAGACAGGGGAATAAGTGCCTACGAGCAGTACTTC
CASSQDRGISAYEQYF
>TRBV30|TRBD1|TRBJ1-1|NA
TGTGCCTGGAGCTCGACAGGGAAGACTGAAGCTTTCTTT
CAWSSTGKTEAFF
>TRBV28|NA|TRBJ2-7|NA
TGTGCCAGCAGTTTGGATGGGGCAACCTACGAGCAGTACTTC
CASSLDGATYEQYF